This TCR beta chain appears in the sequencing data of a study of blood T cell repertoires in COVID-19. Study as a whole: Samples representing acute and convalescent COVID-19 were sourced from the United States, Italy and Spain. In each case, the material was cDNA or gDNA derived from T cells, B-cell-depleted T cells, or PBMCs.

Original processing methods: Nucleated cell counts were estimated from reference gene primer amplification. Sequencing used immunoSEQ multiplex PCR; TCRdb keeps in-frame clones, though not all of them. That table furnishes V, J and clone size, whereas the DNA furnished D and trimming. The table shows around 160,000 clones, with 80% occurring only once. V was shortened by 5 bases and J by 2 bases, with 13 bases between the two germline ends. Germline-derived CDR1 and CDR2 are SGHTA and FQGNSA. The CDR3 consists of 15 residues. The TCR was taken from a man in his 60s with active or convalescent COVID-19. J is TRBJ2-1 and V is TRBV7-2, with D possibly TRBD2 on 6 matching bases. Sequenced sample: peripheral blood. CDR3 in amino acids: CASSRRRAAYNEQFF. CDR3 sequence (DNA): TGTGCCAGCAGCCGTCGGAGGGCCGCCTACAATGAGCAGTTCTTC.